The TCR beta chain described here comes from a study of T-cell reconstitution after alpha-beta-depleted transplantation in children. Whole-study findings and limits: Where alpha-beta T cells came from about two months after transplant was reportedly several hundred expanded graft clones.

About this clonotype itself: Its antigen is not known.

Unique molecular identifiers tagged the TCRbeta library. TCRdb analysed the PCR reads with MiXCR anew, one entry per CDR3 protein. The sample lists roughly 82,000 distinct CDR3 sequences; roughly 14% were seen once. This CDR3 contains 17 residues. V was pared by 4 bases and J by 8 bases, with 13 bases of the junction left unmatched. The germline V gene has CDR1 SGHDN and CDR2 FVKESK. This sequence joins TRBV14 and TRBJ2-1, with 11 bases aligning to TRBD2. The specimen was PBMCs, mostly from graft donor cells, collected 180 days after TCRalphabeta/CD19-depleted stem cell transplant. The sequence was collected from a male patient between 2 and 9 years old who had a stem cell transplant for acute lymphoblastic leukemia, so the T cells may come from the graft donor. This CDR3 reads CASSLRRLAGRGDEQFF. Here the CDR3 DNA reads TGTGCCAGCAGCCTAAGAAGACTAGCGGGACGAGGGGATGAGCAGTTCTTC.